These 10 T cell receptor beta chains originate from one sample sequenced in a study of cytomegalovirus exposure and HLA in healthy donors. The method was immunoSEQ multiplex PCR; TCRdb's version includes in-frame clones alone and lacks a portion of them. This table holds around 190,000 clones, 86% found once. The sequencing sample was made of PBMCs. These receptors were taken from a woman aged 18-35 years in good health and CMV-seronegative.

The V call is TRBV10-3, the J call TRBJ1-1; 11 nucleotides align to TRBD1. The trim removed 4 bases at V and 6 bases at J, leaving 7 bases unmatched. CDR1 ENHRY and CDR2 SYGVKD come from the germline V gene. The CDR3 sequence is 15 residues long. CDR3 in DNA: TGTGCCATCAGTGGGCCGGGACAGGGGGAGTCTGAAGCTTTCTTT. Translated, it gives CAISGPGQGESEAFF.

The chain is built from TRBV7-6 and TRBJ2-1, with 8 positions matching TRBD1. This CDR3 comprises 15 residues. V shed 5 bases and J 0 bases; nucleotides not matched to a gene: 3. The germline V gene has CDR1 SGHVS and CDR2 FNYEAQ. This CDR3 is CASSRTGSSYNEQFF. The CDR3 region has the DNA TGTGCCAGCAGCAGGACAGGGAGCTCCTACAATGAGCAGTTCTTC.

CDR3 sequence reads: CASSDPRGSPMNTEAFF. In DNA, the CDR3 is TGTGCCAGCAGTGACCCCAGGGGGTCCCCGATGAACACTGAAGCTTTCTTT. The chain carries TRBV25-1 and TRBJ1-1, with 7 bases matching TRBD1. Trimming cost V 3 bases and J 0 bases; bases outside gene matches: 10. Germline V gives CDR1 MGHDK, CDR2 SYGVNS. The CDR3 sequence is 17 residues long.

The chain carries TRBV4-1 and TRBJ2-3, with 8 bases matching TRBD2. CDR1 is MGHRA and CDR2 is YSYEKL in the germline V gene. The V and J ends lost 8 bases and 6 bases, in that order; junction bases with no gene match: 7. This CDR3 has 13 amino acids. The CDR3 DNA reads as TGCGCCAGCGGACTAGCTTTATTCGATACGCAGTATTTT. Translated: CASGLALFDTQYF.

This clone was recorded a few times. The chain is built from TRBV23-1 and TRBJ2-7; D uncertain. TRBV23-1 falls under the ORF class, with uncertain function. The V end was cut by 3 bases, the J end by 3 bases, with 3 bases between. This CDR3 has 11 residues. The CDR3 coding sequence is TGCGCCAGCAGTCATTACTACGAGCAGTACTTC. It yields the protein CASSHYYEQYF.

The J gene is TRBJ2-7, the V gene TRBV5-1; 7 positions agree with TRBD2. V gave up 4 bases and J gave up 3 bases; unmatched junction bases: 7. This CDR3 has 14 amino acids. The germline gives CDR1 SGHRS, CDR2 YFSETQ. In nucleotides, the CDR3 is TGCGCCAGCAGCCCCCTGGGGGGGGACTACGAGCAGTACTTC. It is translated as CASSPLGGDYEQYF.

This clone came up a few times. For the CDR3, the DNA is TGTGCCAGCAGCCCGCAGGGGGCTCTTTCGAAGTCACCCCTCCACTTT. It codes for CASSPQGALSKSPLHF. The rearrangement joins TRBV11-1 to TRBJ1-6; TRBD1 matches 8 bases. This CDR3 is built from 16 residues. Germline-derived CDR1 and CDR2 are SGHAT and FQDESV (reference sequence). Trimming at V came to 5 bases and at J to 10 bases, leaving 13 bases not matched to a gene.

The chain joins TRBV2 to TRBJ2-1; 7 bases fit TRBD2. CDR3 length: 15 residues. Trimming at V came to 6 bases and at J to 8 bases, leaving 13 bases not matched to a gene. Germline V gene data show CDR1 as SNHLY and CDR2 as FYNNEI. The DNA of the CDR3 is TGTGCCAGCAGGGTTCAAGCGGGACGGGGTGATGAGCAGTTCTTC. It yields the protein CASRVQAGRGDEQFF. Looking up the rest from reference TRBV2 and TRBJ2-1 gives the full variable domain: EPEVTQTPSHQVTQMGQEVILRCVPISNHLYFYWYRQILGQKVEFLVSFYNNEISEKSEIFDDQFSVERPDGSNFTLKIRSTKLEDSAMYFCASRVQAGRGDEQFFGPGTRLTVL.

J is TRBJ1-2 and V is TRBV7-2; D ambiguous. Trimming cost V 2 bases and J 3 bases, with 7 bases left between them. Germline-derived CDR1 and CDR2 are SGHTA and FQGNSA. This CDR3 is built from 13 residues. The CDR3 nucleotides read TGTGCCAGCAGCTTAACGGGGTACTATGGCTACACCTTC. It translates to CASSLTGYYGYTF.

This chain links TRBV7-8 with TRBJ1-2, with a tentative D call TRBD1 (5 bases). V was pared by 5 bases and J by 4 bases, with 23 bases between. This CDR3 comprises 17 residues. CDR1 and CDR2 from the germline V gene are SGHVS and FQNEAQ. The CDR3 DNA reads TGTGCCAGCAGCCCCTACAGGCAGGGAGGGTCGGTCTATGGCTACACCTTC. Its protein is CASSPYRQGGSVYGYTF.